Detailed here is one TCR beta chain. Its antigen is undetermined. This sample is drawn from a study of siplizumab effects on memory and regulatory T cells. Whole-study results and caveats: An assignable naive or memory phenotype was lacking in roughly 75-95% of proliferating CD4+ or CD8+ clones. There was no confirmation of the suppressive function of proliferating Tregs from siplizumab cultures. The drug siplizumab significantly decreased the alloreactive sequences that could be traced to unstimulated CD4+ memory cells.

Some 10^5 TCR templates were measured in each sample. Generated by immunoSEQ multiplex PCR, the TCRdb table keeps only in-frame clones and is missing some. The sample consists of 90,000 to 140,000 clones, roughly 91% of them appearing once. The material sequenced was CD4+ T cells sorted from blood. The source is a human donor in good health.

CDR3 loop: CASSLAPGGNEQFF. In nucleotides, the CDR3 is TGTGCCAGCAGCTTAGCCCCAGGAGGCAATGAGCAGTTCTTC. The chain joins TRBV7-6 to TRBJ2-1; D possibly corresponds to TRBD2 (5 bases). This CDR3 has 14 amino acids. V was cut by 0 bases and J by 6 bases, with 9 bases left in between. CDR1 is SGHVS, CDR2 FNYEAQ, per germline.